The 14 T cell receptor beta chains given below trace back to one sample, sequenced in a study of blood T cell repertoires in COVID-19. Only in-frame clones appear in the TCRdb table, and some are missing; sequencing was by immunoSEQ multiplex PCR. Of tens of thousands of clones listed, over 70% were seen once; the top ten hold 5.8%. Sequencing was done on a sample of peripheral blood. The receptor set was obtained from a man aged 50-60 years with active COVID-19.

The V call is TRBV4-2, the J call TRBJ2-1; TRBD2 is a possible D gene (5 bases). V gave up 1 base and J gave up 6 bases, with 7 bases separating them. The CDR3 sequence is 13 residues long. Germline assignment: CDR1 LGHNA and CDR2 YNFKEQ. CDR3 DNA: TGTGCCAGCAGCCAAGTGGGGAGCAATGAGCAGTTCTTC. Its translation is CASSQVGSNEQFF.

The V and J genes are TRBV28 and TRBJ2-6; D is possibly TRBD2 (6 bases). CDR3 size: 14 residues. The V gene's germline CDR1 is MDHEN and CDR2 SYDVKM. Trimming shortened V by 8 bases and J by 1 base, and 9 bases separated the two germline ends. For the CDR3, the DNA is TGTGCCAGCGGCGGGGCTTCTGGGGCCAACGTCCTGACTTTC. It encodes CASGGASGANVLTF.

This chain uses TRBV4-1 with TRBJ1-2; D gene unclear. V gave up 0 bases and J gave up 8 bases, with 19 bases separating them. Per germline, CDR1 MGHRA and CDR2 YSYEKL. This CDR3 contains 16 residues. The CDR3, as DNA: TGCGCCAGCAGCCAAGATCCGCGGACTACGGCCCTGGGCTACACCTTC. Residues: CASSQDPRTTALGYTF.

The CDR3 sequence: CASSPAGSYEQYF. The CDR3 region has the DNA TGCGCCAGCAGCCCAGCGGGTTCCTACGAGCAGTACTTC. The chain carries TRBV4-3 and TRBJ2-7; D perhaps matches TRBD2 (6 bases). This CDR3 is built from 13 residues. V dropped 4 bases and J dropped 1 base, with 8 bases sitting between them. The germline V gene has CDR1 LGHNA and CDR2 YSLEER.

J is TRBJ2-1 and V is TRBV27, with TRBD2 identical over 8 bases. Germline CDR1 and CDR2: MNHEY and SMNVEV (reference sequence). CDR3 length equals 16 residues. The junction had 14 bases not matched to a gene; V was cut back by 5 bases and J by 8 bases. The CDR3 bases are TGTGCCAGCAGTACACGAACCGGGACTAGTTACTATGAGCAGTTCTTC. As protein: CASSTRTGTSYYEQFF.

V and J are TRBV28 and TRBJ2-7; 11 nucleotides match TRBD1. V lost 6 bases to trimming and J lost 4 bases; unmatched junction nucleotides: 8. The CDR3 extends over 15 amino acids. Germline-derived CDR1 and CDR2 are MDHEN and SYDVKM. The CDR3, as DNA: TGTGCCAGCAGAGCTGCCGGGACAGGGGGTTACGAGCAGTACTTC. As protein: CASRAAGTGGYEQYF.

V is TRBV19 and J is TRBJ2-3; the match to TRBD1 covers 8 bases. CDR3 length: 15 amino acids. Trimming took 0 bases from V and 4 from J; bases not matched to a gene: 3. Germline lookup yields CDR1 LNHDA and CDR2 SQIVND (reference sequence). The CDR3 region has the DNA TGTGCCAGTAGTATAGAGGCAGGGGGCGCAGATACGCAGTATTTT. Translating it yields CASSIEAGGADTQYF. Based on the CDR3 plus reference TRBV19 and TRBJ2-3, the full variable domain is DGGITQSPKYLFRKEGQNVTLSCEQNLNHDAMYWYRQDPGQGLRLIYYSQIVNDFQKGDIAEGYSVSREKKESFPLTVTSAQKNPTAFYLCASSIEAGGADTQYFGPGTRLTVL.

This sequence joins TRBV5-1 and TRBJ2-2, with D perhaps matching TRBD2 (5 bases). V was cut by 2 bases and J by 3 bases, with 8 bases left in between. The CDR3 consists of 14 residues. Germline V CDR1 and CDR2: SGHRS, YFSETQ. CDR3 loop: CASSLMEDTGELFF. CDR3 bases: TGCGCCAGCAGCTTAATGGAGGACACCGGGGAGCTGTTTTTT.

This clone was picked up a small number of times. The chain has TRBV25-1 and TRBJ1-6; D is uncertain. The CDR3 covers 15 residues. V was trimmed by 3 bases and J by 5 bases, leaving 11 bases between them. Germline V CDR1 and CDR2: MGHDK, SYGVNS. CDR3 sequence (DNA): TGTGCCAGCAGTGACGGGTCCGGCCATAATTCACCCCTCCACTTT. This codes for CASSDGSGHNSPLHF. Using reference TRBV25-1 and TRBJ1-6 for the parts outside the CDR3, the full variable domain is EADIYQTPRYLVIGTGKKITLECSQTMGHDKMYWYQQDPGMELHLIHYSYGVNSTEKGDLSSESTVSRIRTEHFPLTLESARPSHTSQYLCASSDGSGHNSPLHFGNGTRLTVT.

This clone turned up a few times. The chain carries TRBV4-1 and TRBJ1-4, with D possibly TRBD1 on 5 matching bases. CDR3 length equals 14 residues. Germline CDR1 and CDR2: MGHRA and YSYEKL. Trimming shortened V by 7 bases and J by 10 bases, and 19 bases separated the two germline ends. The CDR3 nucleotides are TGCGCCAGCACCACTCCTGGAGGGGAAGGAAAACTGTTTTTT. Translating gives CASTTPGGEGKLFF.

The chain combines TRBV19 with TRBJ2-1; TRBD2 aligns across 7 bases. This CDR3 spans 15 amino acids. V lost 1 base and J lost 1; bases outside the gene matches: 1. Germline loops: CDR1 LNHDA, CDR2 SQIVND (reference sequence). CDR3 loop: CASSIGTRSYNEQFF. CDR3 DNA: TGTGCCAGTAGTATAGGGACTAGGTCCTACAATGAGCAGTTCTTC.

The chain has TRBV7-2 and TRBJ2-1; 11 bases are a match to TRBD2. The germline V gene encodes CDR1 SGHTA and CDR2 FQGNSA. The CDR3 length is 15 residues. V shed 2 bases, J shed 8 bases, and the junction held 5 bases outside the gene matches. The CDR3 nucleotides read TGTGCCAGCAGCTTAAGTAGCGGGGGGGCGTATGAGCAGTTCTTC. Translating gives CASSLSSGGAYEQFF.

This clone was seen a single time. The chain uses TRBV30 and TRBJ1-3; possibly TRBD1 for D (5 bases). The CDR3 loop spans 13 amino acids. Trimming pared 2 bases from V and 3 bases from J, leaving 8 bases between. CDR1 GTSNPN and CDR2 SVGIG come from the germline V gene (reference sequence). The CDR3 DNA reads as TGTGCCTGGAGTCCGACAGTTGGAAACACCATATATTTT. It encodes CAWSPTVGNTIYF.

The V gene is TRBV19, the J gene TRBJ2-1; 9 nucleotides line up with TRBD2. CDR1 is LNHDA, CDR2 SQIVND, per germline (reference sequence). Trimming cost V 4 bases and J 7 bases; bases outside gene matches: 5. The CDR3 has 14 residues. CDR3 in amino acids: CASSSGRGANEQFF. The CDR3 DNA reads TGTGCCAGTAGTAGCGGGAGGGGGGCTAATGAGCAGTTCTTC.